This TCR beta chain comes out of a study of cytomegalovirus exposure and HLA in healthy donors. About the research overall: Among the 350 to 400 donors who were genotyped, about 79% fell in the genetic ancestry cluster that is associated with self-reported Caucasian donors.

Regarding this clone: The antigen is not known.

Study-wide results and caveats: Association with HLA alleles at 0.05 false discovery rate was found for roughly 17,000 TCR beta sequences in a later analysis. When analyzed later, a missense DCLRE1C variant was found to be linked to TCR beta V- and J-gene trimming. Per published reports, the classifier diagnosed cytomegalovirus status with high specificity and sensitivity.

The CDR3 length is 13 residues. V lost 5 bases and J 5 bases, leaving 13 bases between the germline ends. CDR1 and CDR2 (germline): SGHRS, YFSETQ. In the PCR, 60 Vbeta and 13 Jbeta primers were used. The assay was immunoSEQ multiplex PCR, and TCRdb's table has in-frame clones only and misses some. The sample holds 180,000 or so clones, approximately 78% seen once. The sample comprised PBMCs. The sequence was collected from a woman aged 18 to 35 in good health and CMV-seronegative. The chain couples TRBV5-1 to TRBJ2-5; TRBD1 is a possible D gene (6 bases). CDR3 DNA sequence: TGCGCCAGCAGTACAGGGCTGGGGGAGACCCAGTACTTC. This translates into CASSTGLGETQYF.